This entry features one T cell receptor beta chain sequence. Antigen specificity is unknown. This entry comes from a study of cytomegalovirus exposure and HLA in healthy donors. Study-level findings and limits: Immune exposure data for these donors was limited to CMV serostatus. Analyzed later, association rates of TCRs varied across HLA loci, with DRB1 most and HLA-C fewest. Earlier analysis yielded a pattern in which most TCR beta V segments were productive about 90% or about 30% of the time.

PCR was performed using 60 Vbeta and 13 Jbeta primers. Under the authors' procedure: In a later analysis, roughly 86 million unique TCR beta chains included roughly 11 million shared by two or more donors. The method was immunoSEQ multiplex PCR; TCRdb's version includes in-frame clones alone and lacks a portion of them. That table gives V, J and clone size, and the DNA gave D and trimming. The sample records roughly 130,000 clones, 55% to 80% being singletons. The V and J ends lost 4 bases and 4 bases, in that order; junction bases with no gene match: 5. The CDR3 sequence is 14 residues long. Germline loops: CDR1 SEHNR, CDR2 FQNEAQ (reference sequence).

The chain couples TRBV7-9 to TRBJ2-7; 9 bases align to TRBD1. The receptor's source is a woman between 35 and 50 years old in good health and CMV-seronegative. The source material was PBMCs. The CDR3: CASSSYRGRYEQYF. As DNA, the CDR3 is TGTGCCAGCAGCTCCTACAGGGGGCGGTACGAGCAGTACTTC.